The clone carrying this T cell receptor beta chain occurred many times. This sample stems from a study of T cells in Graves' hyperthyroidism and ophthalmopathy. Trimming stripped 4 bases from V and 0 bases from J, with 24 bases between. The CDR3 runs 19 residues. Germline values: CDR1 MNHNS, CDR2 SASEGT. From RNA transcripts, TCR beta CDR3 regions were amplified. First-round RT-PCR with HTBI primers amplified the TCR CDR3 region. In TCRdb, the multiplex PCR reads were re-called with MiXCR into one record per CDR3 protein. The sample has some 350,000 distinct CDR3 sequences, over 15% seen once. The chain combines TRBV6-1 with TRBJ1-2; tentatively, D is TRBD1 (5 bases). The sequence was collected from a woman aged 18-35 years with Graves' hyperthyroidism. The sample taken for sequencing was blood. CDR3 coding DNA: TGTGCCAGCAGTGTACCCGGGACGGCCCGAAGACTAGCTAACTATGGCTACACCTTC. Amino acids: CASSVPGTARRLANYGYTF.